These T cell receptor beta chains were read from a single sample in a study of T cells in Graves' hyperthyroidism and ophthalmopathy. TCRdb used MiXCR to reprocess the multiplex PCR reads, holding one entry per CDR3 protein. The sample has over 300,000 distinct CDR3 sequences; approximately 15% are singletons. Specimen: blood. Every receptor here comes from a woman aged 55 to 70 with Graves' hyperthyroidism. The conserved cysteine and the conserved F or W are not part of the CDR3 here.

>TRBV7-9|TRBJ1-2
ASSFSRGRPYGYT
>TRBV20-1|TRBJ1-2
SARVVGYGYT
>TRBV10-3|TRBJ1-4
AISHAGGRNEKLF
>TRBV24-1|TRBJ2-1
ATSDSGLAGAHNEQF
>TRBV12-3/TRBV12-4|TRBJ2-7
ASNPAGTSDEQY
>TRBV11-2|TRBJ2-1
ASSPLRTAGYNEQF
>TRBV5-1|TRBJ2-2
ASRRVSRAGELF
>TRBV7-2|TRBJ2-5
ASSIGGDPGETQY
>TRBV11-2|TRBJ2-7
ASTEGGRANEQY
>TRBV2|TRBJ2-7
ASREQAGYEQY
>TRBV2|TRBJ2-7
ATGQVGEQY
>TRBV3-1|TRBJ2-6
ASSQLGQGSSGANVLT
>TRBV5-1|TRBJ1-2
ASSLDRGREGYT
>TRBV20-1|TRBJ2-1
SASRTSGGNNEQF
>TRBV4-2|TRBJ2-5
ASSQDLGGETQY
>TRBV6-1|TRBJ2-7
ASRHPPYEQY
>TRBV7-2|TRBJ2-2
ASSLPRGRNTGELF
>TRBV30|TRBJ1-3
APTLGGNTIY
>TRBV28|TRBJ2-5
ASSAGWETQY
>TRBV6-1|TRBJ1-1
ASSVTSLVTEAF
>TRBV11-2|TRBJ2-7
ASSRDRGRYGQY
>TRBV3-1|TRBJ2-1
ASSLPSGNEQF
>TRBV6-5|TRBJ2-5
ASSYQFGETQY
>TRBV2|TRBJ2-3
ASVGEAGGADTQY